The following is a TCR beta chain sequence with its context. In Seattle, patients joined the study during active infection and were tracked longitudinally. This sample is part of a study of blood T cell repertoires in COVID-19. Study as a whole: The analysed material was cDNA or gDNA that came from T cells, B-cell-depleted T cells, or PBMCs.

Per the study methods: The authors estimated nucleated cell counts from reference gene primer amplification. Sequencing used immunoSEQ multiplex PCR; TCRdb keeps in-frame clones, though not all of them. V, J and clone size are taken as reported in that table, and D and trimming were inferred from the DNA itself. This sample has 300,000 to 400,000 clones, with approximately 88% found just once. The source is a man aged 25 to 40 with COVID-19, enrolled during active disease. Sequenced material: peripheral blood.

The CDR3 coding sequence is TGTGCCAGCAGCCAAGATCACTTCTCCTATGGCTACACCTTC. Translation gives CASSQDHFSYGYTF. The chain links TRBV4-2 to TRBJ1-2; D remains unclear. The length of the CDR3 is 14 residues. Germline assignment: CDR1 LGHNA and CDR2 YNFKEQ. The V gene lost 0 bases and the J gene lost 4 bases, with 9 bases spanning the gap.